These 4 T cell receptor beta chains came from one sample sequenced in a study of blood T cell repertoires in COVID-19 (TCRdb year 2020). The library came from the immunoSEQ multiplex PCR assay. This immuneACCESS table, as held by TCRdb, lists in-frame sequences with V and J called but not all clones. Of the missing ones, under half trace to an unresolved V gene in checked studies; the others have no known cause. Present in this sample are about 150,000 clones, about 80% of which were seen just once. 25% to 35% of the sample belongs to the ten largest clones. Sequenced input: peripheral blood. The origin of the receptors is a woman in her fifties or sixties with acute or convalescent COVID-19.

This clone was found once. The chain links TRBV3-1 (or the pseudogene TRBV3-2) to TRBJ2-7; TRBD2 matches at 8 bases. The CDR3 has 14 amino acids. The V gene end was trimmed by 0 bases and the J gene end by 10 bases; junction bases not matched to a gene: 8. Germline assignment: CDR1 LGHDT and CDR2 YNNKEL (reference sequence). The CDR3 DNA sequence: TGTGCCAGCAGCCAAGAAGGTAGCGGGGCGTACCAGTACTTC. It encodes CASSQEGSGAYQYF.

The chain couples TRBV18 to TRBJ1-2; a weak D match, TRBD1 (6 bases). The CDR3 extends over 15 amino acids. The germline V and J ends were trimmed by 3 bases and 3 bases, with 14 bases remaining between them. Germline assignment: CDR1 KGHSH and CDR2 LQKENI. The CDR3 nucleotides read TGTGCCAGCTCACCGACAGGAGGTGGGGACTATGGCTACACCTTC. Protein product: CASSPTGGGDYGYTF.

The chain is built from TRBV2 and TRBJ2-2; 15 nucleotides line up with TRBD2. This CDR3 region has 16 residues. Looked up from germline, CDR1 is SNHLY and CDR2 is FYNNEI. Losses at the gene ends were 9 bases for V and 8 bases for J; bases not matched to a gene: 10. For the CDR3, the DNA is TGTGCCAGAAGCGGGACTAGCGGGGGGATGGTGGGGGAGCTGTTTTTT. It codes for CARSGTSGGMVGELFF.

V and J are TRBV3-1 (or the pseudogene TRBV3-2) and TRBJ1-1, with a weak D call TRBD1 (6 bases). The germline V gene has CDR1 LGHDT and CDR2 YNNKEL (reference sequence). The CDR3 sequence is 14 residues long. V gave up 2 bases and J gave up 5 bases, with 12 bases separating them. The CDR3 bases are TGTGCCAGCAGCCAAAAGGGGGTCGGGACTGAAGCTTTCTTT. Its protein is CASSQKGVGTEAFF.